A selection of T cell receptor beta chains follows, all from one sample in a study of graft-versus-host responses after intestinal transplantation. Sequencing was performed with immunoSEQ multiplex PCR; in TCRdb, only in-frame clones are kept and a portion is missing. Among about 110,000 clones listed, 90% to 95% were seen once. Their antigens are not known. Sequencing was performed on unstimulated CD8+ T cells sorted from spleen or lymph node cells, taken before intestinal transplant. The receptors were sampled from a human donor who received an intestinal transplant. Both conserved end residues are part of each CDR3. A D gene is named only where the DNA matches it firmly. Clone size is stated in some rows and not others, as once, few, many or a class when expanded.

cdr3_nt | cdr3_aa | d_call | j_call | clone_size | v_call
TGTGCCAGCAGTTTCGGCCGGACAGGGCTGAGCACAGATACGCAGTATTTT | CASSFGRTGLSTDTQYF | TRBD1 | TRBJ2-3 | . | TRBV27
TGTGCCAGCAGTTCCCTCAGGGGGGACTATGGCTACACCTTC | CASSSLRGDYGYTF | TRBD1 | TRBJ1-2 | . | TRBV27
TGCGCCAGCAGCCAAGGGAACGGGCCAAACAATGAGCAGTTCTTC | CASSQGNGPNNEQFF | . | TRBJ2-1 | . | TRBV4-1
TGTGCCTGGAGTGTACCGCCTGTGGGAGCTAACTATGGCTACACCTTC | CAWSVPPVGANYGYTF | . | TRBJ1-2 | . | TRBV30
TGTGCCAGCAGCTTGATGGACAGACAAGAGACCCAGTACTTC | CASSLMDRQETQYF | . | TRBJ2-5 | . | TRBV5-6
TGTGCCTGGAGCCCCAGGGGTTCCCCCTACGAGCAGTACTTC | CAWSPRGSPYEQYF | . | TRBJ2-7 | . | TRBV30
TGTGCCAGCAGCCGCAACTACGAGCAGTACTTC | CASSRNYEQYF | . | TRBJ2-7 | . | TRBV6-5
TGTGCCAGTAGTAGCGGACAGGGGTACGGGGCCAACGTCCTGACTTTC | CASSSGQGYGANVLTF | TRBD1 | TRBJ2-6 | few | TRBV19
TGTGCCAGCAGCCAAGTACAGGGGTTTACCGGGGAGCTGTTTTTT | CASSQVQGFTGELFF | TRBD1 | TRBJ2-2 | . | TRBV14
TGTGCCAGCAGTGATGGAGGGTACGGCGGGGAGCTGTTTTTT | CASSDGGYGGELFF | . | TRBJ2-2 | . | TRBV2
TGTGCCAGCAGCTTTGTGGGGGGCGGGGAGCTGTTTTTT | CASSFVGGGELFF | . | TRBJ2-2 | . | TRBV7-3
TGTGCCAGCAGCTTAACGGCTAACTATGGCTACACCTTC | CASSLTANYGYTF | . | TRBJ1-2 | . | TRBV27
TGTGCCAGTAGTATTAGCAAGAACACTGAAGCTTTCTTT | CASSISKNTEAFF | . | TRBJ1-1 | . | TRBV19
TGTGCCAGCAGCCAGGTGGATCAGCCCCAGCATTTT | CASSQVDQPQHF | . | TRBJ1-5 | . | TRBV6-6
TGTGCCAGCAGCCCTCGGGCAGGCGACACAGATACGCAGTATTTT | CASSPRAGDTDTQYF | . | TRBJ2-3 | . | TRBV7-9
TGTGCCAGCAGCCCAAGGGGGTCCTACGAGCAGTACTTC | CASSPRGSYEQYF | . | TRBJ2-7 | . | TRBV7-9
TGTGCCAGCAGCTTCGTTAGCGGCGGGCACAATGAGCAGTTCTTC | CASSFVSGGHNEQFF | . | TRBJ2-1 | . | TRBV7-3
TGCAGCGTTGTATTTGGGGACACCATATATTTT | CSVVFGDTIYF | . | TRBJ1-3 | . | TRBV29-1
TGTGCCAGCAGTGACAGGGGGAGCGAGCAGTACTTC | CASSDRGSEQYF | . | TRBJ2-7 | . | TRBV6-4
TGTGCCAGTAGTTGGACTAGCGGGAGAAATGAGCAGTTCTTC | CASSWTSGRNEQFF | TRBD2 | TRBJ2-1 | . | TRBV19
TGCGCCAGCAGTCAATCAGACAGGGATACCTCAACTAATGAAAAACTGTTTTTT | CASSQSDRDTSTNEKLFF | TRBD1 | TRBJ1-4 | . | TRBV23-1
TGTGCCAGCAGCTTACCAGGGGCGGACGAGACCCAGTACTTC | CASSLPGADETQYF | . | TRBJ2-5 | once | TRBV13